The source of this TCR beta chain is a study of OX40 agonist ivuxolimab in advanced cancers. On the study more broadly: Previous treatment with anti-PD-1, anti-PD-L1 or anti-CTLA-4 therapy was allowed; more than 35% had received some.

General observations from the study: Clonal expansion from baseline to week 6 occurred in both CD4+ and CD8+ T cells.

Germline CDR1 is MDHEN and CDR2 is SYDVKM. The CDR3 runs to 14 residues. Trimming shortened V by 7 bases and J by 5 bases, and 15 bases separated the two germline ends. Data came from immunoSEQ multiplex PCR; TCRdb stores just in-frame clones and leaves some out. The data hold 75,000 to 100,000 clones, with about 90% observed a single time. On this clone itself: Its antigen is undetermined.

Here the sequenced sample was CD4+ or CD8+ T cells sorted from blood, taken in a trial of the OX40 agonist ivuxolimab. The TCR was taken from an adult with an advanced solid tumor such as melanoma, head and neck, liver or kidney cancer. The rearrangement joins TRBV28 to TRBJ1-5; a possible D gene is TRBD1 (6 bases). CDR3 residues: CASTSSGVYQPQHF. CDR3 bases: TGTGCCAGCACCTCCTCAGGGGTTTATCAGCCCCAGCATTTT.